This T cell receptor beta chain was identified in a study of shared clonotypes between healthy human individuals. Deep was the level used in running the assay. Profiled with immunoSEQ multiplex PCR; TCRdb holds only in-frame clones, not every one. This sample has 650,000 to 800,000 clones; 92% occur once, and the top ten carry 24%. This CDR3 spans 15 amino acids. Trimming shortened V by 0 bases and J by 0 bases, and 10 bases separated the two germline ends. The germline V gene has CDR1 SGHRS and CDR2 YFSETQ. Naive CD8 isolation took CD45RO-negative cells positively selected for CCR7 and excluded terminally differentiated effector memory CD45RA+ cells.

The receptor was derived from a man aged 30 to 39 in good health. The rearrangement uses TRBV5-1 and TRBJ2-7; TRBD1 might be the D (6 bases). Sequencing was done on a sample of naive CD8+ T cells sorted from blood. The CDR3 region is CASSLARDNSYEQYF. The CDR3 DNA is TGCGCCAGCAGCTTGGCGAGGGACAACTCCTACGAGCAGTACTTC.